These 14 T cell receptor beta chains came from one sample sequenced in a study of response to subunit inactivated influenza vaccine. MiXCR, applied by TCRdb to the RT-PCR reads, yields one record per CDR3 protein. Among 800,000 to 1,000,000 distinct CDR3 sequences listed, 21% were seen once. Source: PBMCs from blood, taken 5 days after vaccination. The receptors were sampled from a man aged 50 to 59 who received an inactivated influenza vaccine.

V is TRBV20-1 and J is TRBJ2-3, with 10 bases matching TRBD1. The junction had 9 bases not matched to a gene; V was cut back by 4 bases and J by 2 bases. CDR1 and CDR2 from the germline V gene are DFQATT and SNEGSKA (reference sequence). The CDR3 runs 16 residues. CDR3 sequence reads: CSANPGTGEITDTQYF. CDR3 in DNA: TGCAGTGCTAACCCCGGGACAGGGGAAATCACAGATACGCAGTATTTT.

This clonotype was seen only a few times. The chain is built from TRBV4-3 and TRBJ2-7, with D uncertain. Germline V gene lookup returns CDR1 LGHNA and CDR2 YSLEER. V was clipped by 0 bases and J by 2 bases, with 5 bases between them. The CDR3 loop spans 13 amino acids. CDR3 loop: CASSQDMTYEQYF. CDR3 sequence (DNA): TGCGCCAGCAGCCAAGATATGACCTACGAGCAGTACTTC.

V usage is TRBV12-3 or TRBV12-4 and J usage is TRBJ2-7; D is undetermined. The CDR3 has 13 residues. V was trimmed by 6 bases and J by 2 bases, leaving 11 bases between them. The CDR3, as DNA: TGTGCCAGCAGACGGACGGCAACCTACGAGCAGTACTTC. Amino acids: CASRRTATYEQYF.

This clonotype was recorded a few times. CDR3 nucleotide sequence: TGTGCCAGCAGCCCCAGACTAGGAGCGAACACCGGGGAGCTGTTTTTT. Translation gives CASSPRLGANTGELFF. This chain links TRBV9 with TRBJ2-2; D is perhaps TRBD2 (6 bases). Germline assignment: CDR1 SGDLS and CDR2 YYNGEE. The CDR3 extends over 16 amino acids. The V gene lost 4 bases and the J gene lost 0 bases, with 13 bases spanning the gap.

J is TRBJ2-4 and V is TRBV5-6; no firm D call. This CDR3 has 15 amino acids. With 0 bases removed from V and 6 bases from J, the gap between germline ends came to 13 bases. From germline, CDR1 is SGHDT and CDR2 YYEEEE. The CDR3, as DNA: TGTGCCAGCAGCTTGGGGGCCGGTCGGATAAACATTCAGTACTTC. It encodes CASSLGAGRINIQYF.

This clonotype was picked up a small number of times. The chain joins TRBV2 to TRBJ2-2; 8 bases match TRBD1. The CDR3 covers 14 residues. Germline assignment: CDR1 SNHLY and CDR2 FYNNEI. V was clipped by 10 bases and J by 5 bases; unmatched bases: 9. The CDR3 nucleotides read TGTGCCACTCGACAGGGGCAGGGTACCGGGGAGCTGTTTTTT. This translates into CATRQGQGTGELFF.

The chain joins TRBV5-1 to TRBJ2-2; the D is unclear. The CDR3 length is 15 residues. Germline V gives CDR1 SGHRS, CDR2 YFSETQ. The ends were cut back, 0 bases at V and 7 bases at J, with 13 bases in the middle. This CDR3 is CASSLALGTIGELFF. In DNA form, the CDR3 reads TGCGCCAGCAGCTTGGCCTTGGGTACCATCGGGGAGCTGTTTTTT.

The chain couples TRBV7-9 to TRBJ2-1; D uncertain. V shed 5 bases and J shed 2 bases, with 16 bases lying between them. The germline CDR1 and CDR2 sequences are SEHNR and FQNEAQ (reference sequence). This CDR3 is built from 16 residues. DNA of the CDR3: TGTGCCAGCAGCCCCGGCCGGAGTCGAACCTACAATGAGCAGTTCTTC. Translated: CASSPGRSRTYNEQFF.

The rearrangement uses TRBV7-9 and TRBJ2-1; 9 nucleotides align to TRBD2. The CDR3 totals 17 residues. V shed 5 bases and J 3 bases; nucleotides not matched to a gene: 11. Germline V lookup: CDR1 SEHNR, CDR2 FQNEAQ (reference sequence). The CDR3 here is CASSPHPREGLYNEQFF. In DNA, the CDR3 is TGTGCCAGCAGCCCCCATCCGCGGGAGGGCCTCTACAATGAGCAGTTCTTC.

The table lists this clonotype with a few counts. The chain is built from TRBV27 and TRBJ1-2, with TRBD1 matching 10 bases. Germline trimming cut 5 bases from V and 7 bases from J; bases unmatched to any gene: 10. CDR3 length: 15 residues. Germline V gives CDR1 MNHEY, CDR2 SMNVEV (reference sequence). The CDR3 DNA follows: TGTGCCAGCAGTCTCTTGACAGGGGGCGTAACTGGCTACACCTTC. It encodes CASSLLTGGVTGYTF.

This clonotype was observed a handful of times. The chain links TRBV9 to TRBJ2-7, with D possibly TRBD1 on 8 matching bases. The length of the CDR3 is 15 residues. Germline assignment: CDR1 SGDLS and CDR2 YYNGEE. V lost 4 bases, J lost 2 bases, and 16 bases lay in between. CDR3 region: CASSPSGQGPYEQYF. The CDR3 DNA reads TGTGCCAGCAGCCCTAGCGGACAGGGACCCTACGAGCAGTACTTC.

This chain links TRBV11-2 with TRBJ2-2; the match to TRBD1 covers 7 bases. Germline CDR1 is SGHAT and CDR2 is FQNNGV. The CDR3 is 14 residues long. V lost 8 bases to trimming and J lost 4 bases; unmatched junction nucleotides: 7. DNA of the CDR3: TGTGCCAGCGACCCAACAGGGGCCACCGGGGAGCTGTTTTTT. Protein product: CASDPTGATGELFF.

This clonotype was observed a few times. The rearrangement links TRBV29-1 to TRBJ2-7; 10 nucleotides line up with TRBD2. This CDR3 contains 12 residues. Germline CDR1 and CDR2: SQVTM and ANQGSEA. V lost 7 bases and J lost 2; bases outside the gene matches: 2. The CDR3 spells CSGLAGAYEQYF. The CDR3 DNA reads TGCAGCGGCCTAGCGGGAGCCTACGAGCAGTACTTC.

This clonotype was detected a few times. The chain recombines TRBV6-1 with TRBJ1-5, with no clear D. Trimming removed 2 bases from V and 7 bases from J, with 12 bases in between. This CDR3 is 14 amino acids long. Per the germline V gene, CDR1 is MNHNS and CDR2 is SASEGT. CDR3 sequence reads: CASSEMGFWQPQHF. CDR3 DNA: TGTGCCAGCAGTGAAATGGGGTTTTGGCAGCCCCAGCATTTT.